This T cell receptor (beta chain) originates from a study of breast tumors, draining lymph nodes, adjacent tissues. Study findings and constraints: Tumors had less TCR diversity than lymph nodes, more than nontumor tissue.

The germline CDR1 and CDR2 sequences are MNHEY and SVGAGI. V trimming: 6 bases; J trimming: 7 bases; junction bases outside the gene matches: 7. This CDR3 comprises 14 residues. TCRdb re-derived calls from the multiplex PCR reads in MiXCR, one entry per CDR3 protein. The sample yields 150,000 or so distinct CDR3 sequences, about 34% seen once. Samples came from axillary lymph nodes draining the breast cancer. This clonotype was picked up many times. As yet, its antigen is unknown. The V and J genes are TRBV6-5 and TRBJ2-1; 9 bases line up with TRBD2. The TCR comes from a female donor with breast cancer. Some clones in this sample may be carry-over from other donors' samples. Sequences were obtained from axillary lymph node tissue. The chain's CDR3 is CASRLAGTENEQFF. The CDR3 DNA sequence: TGTGCCAGCAGACTAGCGGGTACTGAGAATGAGCAGTTCTTC.